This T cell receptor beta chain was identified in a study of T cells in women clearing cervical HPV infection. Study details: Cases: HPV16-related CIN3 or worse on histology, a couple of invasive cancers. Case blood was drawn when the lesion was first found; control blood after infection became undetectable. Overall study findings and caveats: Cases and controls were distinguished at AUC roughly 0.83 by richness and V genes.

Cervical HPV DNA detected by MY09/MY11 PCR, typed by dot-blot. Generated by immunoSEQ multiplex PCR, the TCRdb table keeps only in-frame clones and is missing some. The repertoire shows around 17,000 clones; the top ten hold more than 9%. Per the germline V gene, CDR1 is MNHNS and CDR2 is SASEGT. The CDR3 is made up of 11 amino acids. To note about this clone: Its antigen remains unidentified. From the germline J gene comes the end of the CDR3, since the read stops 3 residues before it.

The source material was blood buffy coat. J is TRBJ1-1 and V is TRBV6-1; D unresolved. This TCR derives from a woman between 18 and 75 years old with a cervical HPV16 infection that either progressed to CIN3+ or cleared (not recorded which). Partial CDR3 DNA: TGTGCCAGCAGTGAGCCTATCGAG. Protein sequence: CASSEPIE. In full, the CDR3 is CASSEPIEAFF.